Listed here is a single T cell receptor (beta chain). The antigen remains unidentified. This entry comes from a study of a mutant IDH1 vaccine in newly diagnosed glioma. Turning to the study itself: The study held visit V12 at week 35 and visit V13 at week 47.

Only in-frame clones appear in the TCRdb table, and some are missing; sequencing was by immunoSEQ multiplex PCR. This table holds fewer than 45,000 clones, 80% to 85% found once. Documented time point: week 35, safety follow-up. In the vaccine, a single dose held 300 ug of the mutant IDH1 20-mer peptide, along with topical imiquimod. Trimming took 0 bases from V and 2 from J, leaving 5 bases between them. Germline loops: CDR1 MNHEY, CDR2 SMNVEV (reference sequence). This CDR3 is 14 amino acids long. The sample here was PBMCs, taken from a glioma patient whose treatment included an IDH1 peptide vaccine. The chain links TRBV27 to TRBJ1-5; tentatively, D is TRBD1 (5 bases). This clonotype was obtained from a middle-aged woman with glioma. Some clones in this sample may be carry-over from other donors' samples. The CDR3 DNA sequence: TGTGCCAGCAGTTTATCCAGGGGCAATCAGCCCCAGCATTTT. It codes for CASSLSRGNQPQHF.